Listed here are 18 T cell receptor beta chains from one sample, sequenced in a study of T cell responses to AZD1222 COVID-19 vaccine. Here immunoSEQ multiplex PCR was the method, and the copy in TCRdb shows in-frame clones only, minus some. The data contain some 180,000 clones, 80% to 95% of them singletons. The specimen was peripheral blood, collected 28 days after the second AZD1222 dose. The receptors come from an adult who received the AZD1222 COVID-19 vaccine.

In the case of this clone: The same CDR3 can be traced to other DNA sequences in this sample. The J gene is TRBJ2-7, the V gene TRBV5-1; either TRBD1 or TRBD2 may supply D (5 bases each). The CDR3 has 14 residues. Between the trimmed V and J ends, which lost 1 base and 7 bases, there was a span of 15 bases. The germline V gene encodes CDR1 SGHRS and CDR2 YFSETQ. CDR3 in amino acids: CASSLTGPGGEQYF. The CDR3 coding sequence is TGCGCCAGCAGCTTGACGGGGCCGGGTGGAGAGCAGTACTTC.

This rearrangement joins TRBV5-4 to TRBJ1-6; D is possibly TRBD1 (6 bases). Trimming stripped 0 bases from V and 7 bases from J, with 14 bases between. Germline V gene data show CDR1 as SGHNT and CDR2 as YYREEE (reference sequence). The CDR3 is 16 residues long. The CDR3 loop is CASSLVGAGANSPLHF. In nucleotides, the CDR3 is TGTGCCAGCAGCTTGGTTGGGGCAGGGGCCAATTCACCCCTCCACTTT.

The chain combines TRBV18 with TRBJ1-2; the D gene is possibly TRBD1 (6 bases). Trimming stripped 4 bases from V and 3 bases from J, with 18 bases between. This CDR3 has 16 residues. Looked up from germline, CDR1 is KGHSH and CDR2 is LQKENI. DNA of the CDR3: TGTGCCAGCTCACACATTCCAGGGGTAGGGGACTATGGCTACACCTTC. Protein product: CASSHIPGVGDYGYTF.

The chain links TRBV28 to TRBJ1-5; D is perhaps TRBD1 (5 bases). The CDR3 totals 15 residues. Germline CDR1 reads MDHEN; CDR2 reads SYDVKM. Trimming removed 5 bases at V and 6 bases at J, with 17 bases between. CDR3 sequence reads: CASSLYSGTAQPQHF. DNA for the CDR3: TGTGCCAGCAGTCTCTACTCAGGGACGGCTCAGCCCCAGCATTTT.

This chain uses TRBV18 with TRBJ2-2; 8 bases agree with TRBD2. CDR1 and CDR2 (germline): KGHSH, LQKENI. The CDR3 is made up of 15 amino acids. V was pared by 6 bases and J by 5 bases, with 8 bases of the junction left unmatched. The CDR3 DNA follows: TGTGCCAGCTCCGCGCCGGGAGGGGAGACCGGGGAGCTGTTTTTT. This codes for CASSAPGGETGELFF.

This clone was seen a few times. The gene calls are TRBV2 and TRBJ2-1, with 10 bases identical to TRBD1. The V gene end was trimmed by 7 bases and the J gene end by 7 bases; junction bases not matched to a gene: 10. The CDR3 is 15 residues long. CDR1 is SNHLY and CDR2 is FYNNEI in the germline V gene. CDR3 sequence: CASTSRTGGSNEQFF. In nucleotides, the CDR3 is TGTGCCAGCACTTCGAGGACAGGGGGTAGTAATGAGCAGTTCTTC.

CDR3 in amino acids: CASSFPGHRYQETQYF. The CDR3 DNA reads TGTGCCAGCAGTTTTCCGGGACACCGGTACCAAGAGACCCAGTACTTC. The genes are TRBV28 and TRBJ2-5, with D possibly TRBD1 on 6 matching bases. V lost 3 bases and J 0 bases, leaving 14 bases between the germline ends. CDR3 length: 16 residues. Germline V gene sequence: CDR1 MDHEN, CDR2 SYDVKM.

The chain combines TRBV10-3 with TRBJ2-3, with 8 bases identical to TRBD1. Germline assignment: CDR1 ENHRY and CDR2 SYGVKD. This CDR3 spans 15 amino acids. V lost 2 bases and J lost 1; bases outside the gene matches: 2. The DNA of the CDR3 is TGTGCCATCAGTGAGGGACAGGGCGGCACAGATACGCAGTATTTT. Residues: CAISEGQGGTDTQYF.

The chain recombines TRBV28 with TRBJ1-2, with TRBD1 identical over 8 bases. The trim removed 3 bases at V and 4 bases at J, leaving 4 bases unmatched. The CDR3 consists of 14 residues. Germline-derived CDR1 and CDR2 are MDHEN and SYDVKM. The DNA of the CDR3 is TGTGCCAGCAGTTTGCCGACAGGGGCCTATGGCTACACCTTC. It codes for CASSLPTGAYGYTF.

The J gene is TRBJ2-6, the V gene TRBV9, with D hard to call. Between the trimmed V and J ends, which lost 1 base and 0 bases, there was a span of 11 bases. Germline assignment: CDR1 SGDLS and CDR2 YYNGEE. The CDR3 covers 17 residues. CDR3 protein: CASSVRAAYSGANVLTF. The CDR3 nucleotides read TGTGCCAGCAGCGTAAGGGCAGCTTACTCTGGGGCCAACGTCCTGACTTTC. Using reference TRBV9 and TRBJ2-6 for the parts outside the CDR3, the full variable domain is DSGVTQTPKHLITATGQRVTLRCSPRSGDLSVYWYQQSLDQGLQFLIQYYNGEERAKGNILERFSAQQFPDLHSELNLSSLELGDSALYFCASSVRAAYSGANVLTFGAGSRLTVL.

For the CDR3, the DNA is TGCGCCAGCAGCTTGGGTTTCGAGGGGGTTAGTGGCTACACCTTC. Translated, it gives CASSLGFEGVSGYTF. The rearrangement joins TRBV5-1 to TRBJ1-2; D perhaps matches TRBD1 (6 bases). CDR3 size: 15 residues. The germline V and J ends were trimmed by 0 bases and 7 bases, with 16 bases remaining between them. Looked up from germline, CDR1 is SGHRS and CDR2 is YFSETQ.

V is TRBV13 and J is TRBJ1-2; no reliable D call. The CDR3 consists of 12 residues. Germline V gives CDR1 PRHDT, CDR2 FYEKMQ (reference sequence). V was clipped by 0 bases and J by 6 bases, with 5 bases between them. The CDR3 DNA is TGTGCCAGCAGCTTAGGCGGGGATGGCTACACCTTC. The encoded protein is CASSLGGDGYTF. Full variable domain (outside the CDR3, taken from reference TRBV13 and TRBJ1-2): AAGVIQSPRHLIKEKRETATLKCYPIPRHDTVYWYQQGPGQDPQFLISFYEKMQSDKGSIPDRFSAQQFSDYHSELNMSSLELGDSALYFCASSLGGDGYTFGSGTRLTVV.

The DNA for the CDR3 is TGTGCCAGCAGCCTACACCCCTACGAGCAGTACTTC. It specifies CASSLHPYEQYF. The gene calls are TRBV7-2 and TRBJ2-7; D remains unclear. Trimming removed 5 bases at V and 2 bases at J, with 7 bases between. In germline, CDR1 is SGHTA, CDR2 FQGNSA. CDR3 size: 12 residues.

CDR3 sequence: CASSLGRNSGGADTQYF. Written as DNA, the CDR3 is TGTGCCAGCAGCTTGGGTCGCAATAGCGGGGGGGCAGATACGCAGTATTTT. This chain connects TRBV11-2 to TRBJ2-3; 11 bases map to TRBD2. Germline-derived CDR1 and CDR2 are SGHAT and FQNNGV. The CDR3 length is 17 residues. Trimming took 3 bases from V and 4 from J; bases not matched to a gene: 9. Supplemented by reference TRBV11-2 and TRBJ2-3, the full variable domain reads EAGVAQSPRYKIIEKRQSVAFWCNPISGHATLYWYQQILGQGPKLLIQFQNNGVVDDSQLPKDRFSAERLKGVDSTLKIQPAKLEDSAVYLCASSLGRNSGGADTQYFGPGTRLTVL.

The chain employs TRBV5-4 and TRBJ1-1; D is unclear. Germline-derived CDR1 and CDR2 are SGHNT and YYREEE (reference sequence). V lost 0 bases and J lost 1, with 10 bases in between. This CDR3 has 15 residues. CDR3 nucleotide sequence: TGTGCCAGCAGCTTGGGGTCTTGGGAGAACACTGAAGCTTTCTTT. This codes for CASSLGSWENTEAFF.

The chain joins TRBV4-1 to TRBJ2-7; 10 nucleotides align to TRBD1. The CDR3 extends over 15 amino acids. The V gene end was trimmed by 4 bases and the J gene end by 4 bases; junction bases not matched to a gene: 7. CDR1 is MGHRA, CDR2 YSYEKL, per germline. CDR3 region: CASSRTTGGGYEQYF. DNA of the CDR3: TGCGCCAGCAGCCGGACGACAGGGGGCGGGTACGAGCAGTACTTC.

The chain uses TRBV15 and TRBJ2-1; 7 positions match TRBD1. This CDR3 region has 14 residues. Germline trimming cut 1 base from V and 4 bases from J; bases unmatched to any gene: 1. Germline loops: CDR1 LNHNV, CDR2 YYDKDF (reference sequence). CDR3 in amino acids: CATSRADRYNEQFF. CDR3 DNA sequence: TGTGCCACCAGCAGAGCGGACAGGTACAATGAGCAGTTCTTC. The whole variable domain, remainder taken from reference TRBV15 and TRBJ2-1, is DAMVIQNPRYQVTQFGKPVTLSCSQTLNHNVMYWYQQKSSQAPKLLFHYYDKDFNNEADTPDNFQSRRPNTSFCFLDIRSPGLGDTAMYLCATSRADRYNEQFFGPGTRLTVL.

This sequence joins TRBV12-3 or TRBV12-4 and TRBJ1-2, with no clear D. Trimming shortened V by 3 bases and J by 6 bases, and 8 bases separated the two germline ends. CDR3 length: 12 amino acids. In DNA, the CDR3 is TGTGCCAGCAGTTTCACAGTGGATGGCTACACCTTC. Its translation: CASSFTVDGYTF.